The 4 T cell receptor beta chains presented below share a single source sample, sequenced in a study of blood T cell repertoires in COVID-19 (dated by TCRdb to about 2020). Preparation of the library involved the immunoSEQ multiplex PCR assay. TCRdb's version of the immuneACCESS table is confined to in-frame rearrangements and falls short of the full clone set. An unresolved V gene accounts for under half of the shortfall where checked; the remainder is of unknown origin. The sample yields roughly 300,000 clones; 88% were counted once. Just under 9.5% of the sample goes to the ten largest clones. Sample: peripheral blood. The receptors come from a man aged 18 to 30 with active or convalescent COVID-19.

The chain has TRBV6-1 and TRBJ2-7; D is undetermined. Looked up from germline, CDR1 is MNHNS and CDR2 is SASEGT. With 3 bases removed from V and 2 bases from J, the gap between germline ends came to 14 bases. The CDR3 length is 15 residues. In DNA, the CDR3 is TGTGCCAGCAGTGAGAGCACCACCCTCGCCTACGAGCAGTACTTC. Its translation: CASSESTTLAYEQYF.

The chain links TRBV6-1 to TRBJ2-5; D call uncertain. The germline V and J ends were trimmed by 2 bases and 0 bases, with 7 bases remaining between them. The CDR3 is 14 amino acids. CDR1 MNHNS and CDR2 SASEGT come from the germline V gene. Written as DNA, the CDR3 is TGTGCCAGCAGTGAAAGCTTATACCAAGAGACCCAGTACTTC. This gives the protein CASSESLYQETQYF.

CDR3: CATSRGTGDQPQHF. CDR3 nucleotides: TGTGCCACCAGCAGAGGGACAGGGGATCAGCCCCAGCATTTT. The chain couples TRBV15 to TRBJ1-5; TRBD1 matches at 9 bases. V lost 1 base to trimming and J lost 5 bases; unmatched junction nucleotides: 0. Per the germline V gene, CDR1 is LNHNV and CDR2 is YYDKDF (reference sequence). The CDR3 length is 14 residues.

The chain carries TRBV5-1 and TRBJ1-4, with D unclear. The CDR3 has 14 residues. Trimming shortened V by 3 bases and J by 4 bases, and 10 bases separated the two germline ends. CDR1 and CDR2 (germline): SGHRS, YFSETQ. This CDR3 reads CASSSTGFNEKLFF. In DNA, the CDR3 is TGCGCCAGCAGCTCCACGGGGTTTAATGAAAAACTGTTTTTT.